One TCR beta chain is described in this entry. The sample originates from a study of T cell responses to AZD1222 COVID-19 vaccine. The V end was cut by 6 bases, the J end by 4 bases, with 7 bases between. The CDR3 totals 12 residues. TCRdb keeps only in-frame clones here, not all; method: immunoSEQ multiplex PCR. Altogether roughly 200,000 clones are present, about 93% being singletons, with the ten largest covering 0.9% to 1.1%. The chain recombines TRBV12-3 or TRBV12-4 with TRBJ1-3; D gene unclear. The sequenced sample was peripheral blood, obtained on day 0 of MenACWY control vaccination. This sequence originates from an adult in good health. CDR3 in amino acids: CASSPRGNTIYF. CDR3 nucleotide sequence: TGTGCCAGCAGCCCCAGGGGAAACACCATATATTTT.